This entry is about one T cell receptor (beta chain). The antigen is unknown. This specimen belongs to a study of cytomegalovirus exposure and HLA in healthy donors. Overall study context: Among about 380 genotyped donors, around 82% fell in the Caucasian-associated ancestry cluster. Study-wide results and limits: Diagnosis of cytomegalovirus status made by the classifier reportedly showed high specificity and sensitivity.

PCR was performed using 60 Vbeta and 13 Jbeta primers. In the authors' methods: Roughly 9.9 million shared chains were among the about 80 million unique TCR beta chains that a later analysis counted. Sequencing used immunoSEQ multiplex PCR; TCRdb keeps in-frame clones, though not all of them. V and J calls and clone size are as listed in that table; D and trimming were resolved from the DNA. The sample consists of about 85,000 clones, more than 60% of them appearing once. The ends were cut back, 7 bases at V and 2 bases at J, with 15 bases in the middle. This CDR3 comprises 15 residues. The V gene's germline CDR1 is MGHRA and CDR2 YSYEKL.

The clonotype originates from a boy younger than 18 in good health and CMV-seronegative. The V and J genes are TRBV4-1 and TRBJ1-5; D gene ambiguous. The sequenced material came from PBMCs. The CDR3: CASTLEARGNQPQHF. Here the CDR3 DNA reads TGCGCCAGCACCCTGGAGGCGCGCGGCAATCAGCCCCAGCATTTT.